This T cell receptor beta chain was profiled in a study of blood T cell repertoires in COVID-19. This clone was recorded once. Study processing details: Estimates of nucleated cell counts were drawn from the amplification of reference gene primers. The protocol was immunoSEQ multiplex PCR, while the TCRdb copy is restricted to in-frame clones and leaves out a portion. For V, J and clone size, that table is used; D and trimming come from the DNA. This table has approximately 20,000 clones, roughly 83% appearing once. V shed 5 bases and J shed 7 bases, with 11 bases lying between them. CDR1 and CDR2 from the germline V gene are SGHTA and FQGTGA. This CDR3 region has 12 residues.

Sequencing was done on a sample of peripheral blood. The chain employs TRBV7-3 and TRBJ1-2; TRBD1 might be the D (6 bases). The sequence derives from a man between 65 and 85 years old with acute or convalescent COVID-19. CDR3 DNA sequence: TGTGCCAGCAGCCCGAGGGGGTTTGGCTACACCTTC. This sequence encodes CASSPRGFGYTF.